This T cell receptor beta chain was sequenced for a study of CD8 T cells in ankylosing spondylitis. Study outcomes and limitations: Disease-associated clones were reportedly significantly overrepresented in matched ankylosing spondylitis synovial fluid. A TCR beta motif of 7 or 8 highly homologous variants appeared characteristic of ankylosing spondylitis blood.

In this sample, this clonotype turned up a few times. As yet, its antigen is unknown. For TCR beta, libraries came from quantitative 5'-RACE with molecular barcodes. TCRdb used MiXCR to reprocess the 5' RACE reads, holding one entry per CDR3 protein. The sample gives about 360,000 distinct CDR3 sequences, 14% to 15% of which show up once; around 1% is in the top ten. Trimming shortened V by 10 bases and J by 0 bases, and 12 bases separated the two germline ends. The CDR3 has 13 amino acids. Germline V gene sequence: CDR1 SGHVS, CDR2 FQNEAQ. This TCR came from a male donor with ankylosing spondylitis or in good health (not recorded which). The chain employs TRBV7-8 and TRBJ1-1; D remains ambiguous. Specimen: blood, either unsorted or a sorted T cell fraction (not recorded which). The CDR3 loop reads CATASMMNTEAFF. The CDR3 nucleotides read TGTGCCACCGCCAGCATGATGAACACTGAAGCTTTCTTT.